This passage covers 27 T cell receptor beta chains from one sample sequenced in a study of CD8+CD57+ T cells in acquired aplastic anemia. Genomic DNA, serving as template, underwent TCR beta VDJ and CDR3 profiling. TCRdb redid the calling of the reads with MiXCR, one entry per CDR3 protein. The repertoire holds approximately 220,000 distinct CDR3 sequences, approximately 51% seen once, with 15% to 20% in the top ten. Flow cytometry had shown expanded CD8+CD57+ cells in the patients chosen for sequencing. What was sequenced was sorted CD4+, CD8+, or CD8+CD57+ T cells (not recorded which) from PBMCs. Receptor source: a human donor with aplastic anemia.

This clonotype was observed a handful of times. The chain has TRBV7-2 and TRBJ2-3, with 16 bases lining up with TRBD2. The V gene end was trimmed by 5 bases and the J gene end by 9 bases; junction bases not matched to a gene: 14. This CDR3 region has 18 residues. The germline V gene encodes CDR1 SGHTA and CDR2 FQGNSA. The CDR3 spells CASSPKPGLAGGPWTQYF. CDR3 coding DNA: TGTGCCAGCAGCCCCAAACCGGGACTAGCGGGGGGGCCCTGGACGCAGTATTTT.

The chain has TRBV19 and TRBJ2-7; 8 positions match TRBD2. Per germline, CDR1 LNHDA and CDR2 SQIVND (reference sequence). The CDR3 is 11 residues long. V shed 7 bases and J 7 bases; nucleotides not matched to a gene: 3. CDR3 bases: TGTGCCAGTACCGGGGGGGAAGAGCAGTACTTC. It codes for CASTGGEEQYF. The full variable domain, with the rest looked up from reference TRBV19 and TRBJ2-7, is DGGITQSPKYLFRKEGQNVTLSCEQNLNHDAMYWYRQDPGQGLRLIYYSQIVNDFQKGDIAEGYSVSREKKESFPLTVTSAQKNPTAFYLCASTGGEEQYFGPGTRLTVT.

The chain employs TRBV19 and TRBJ2-1, with 7 bases that match TRBD2. Germline values: CDR1 LNHDA, CDR2 SQIVND (reference sequence). J was trimmed by 3 bases and V by 5 bases; bases with no gene match: 4. CDR3 length equals 14 residues. The CDR3 bases are TGTGCCAGTAGTCTAAGCGGGGACTACAATGAGCAGTTCTTC. Residues: CASSLSGDYNEQFF.

This clonotype was seen more than once but under ten times. Possible read error: a much larger clone is one base away. The chain uses TRBV20-1 and TRBJ2-5; D call uncertain. Trimming shortened V by 2 bases and J by 5 bases, and 3 bases separated the two germline ends. The CDR3 is 10 residues long. Per the germline V gene, CDR1 is DFQATT and CDR2 is SNEGSKA (reference sequence). This CDR3 reads CSARLETQYF. CDR3 coding DNA: TGCAGTGCTAGACTTGAGACCCAGTACTTC.

The V and J genes are TRBV30 and TRBJ1-2; 10 positions match TRBD1. The CDR3 runs 13 residues. The V gene end was trimmed by 8 bases and the J gene end by 8 bases; junction bases not matched to a gene: 11. Looked up from germline, CDR1 is GTSNPN and CDR2 is SVGIG (reference sequence). The CDR3 protein is CAASSDRGQGYTF. The CDR3 nucleotides read TGTGCCGCATCCTCCGACAGGGGGCAAGGCTACACCTTC. Filled out from reference TRBV30 and TRBJ1-2, the complete variable domain reads SQTIHQWPATLVQPVGSPLSLECTVEGTSNPNLYWYRQAAGRGLQLLFYSVGIGQISSEVPQNLSASRPQDRQFILSSKKLLLSDSGFYLCAASSDRGQGYTFGSGTRLTVV.

This clonotype showed up many times. The chain is built from TRBV9 and TRBJ2-4; possible D gene TRBD2, 5 bases. The germline CDR1 and CDR2 sequences are SGDLS and YYNGEE. The CDR3 spans 15 residues. V dropped 0 bases and J dropped 7 bases, with 14 bases sitting between them. In nucleotides, the CDR3 is TGTGCCAGCAGCGTAGAAGGGCCTAGAGGGAACATTCAGTACTTC. Translated: CASSVEGPRGNIQYF. The variable domain in full, with the rest retrieved from reference TRBV9 and TRBJ2-4, is DSGVTQTPKHLITATGQRVTLRCSPRSGDLSVYWYQQSLDQGLQFLIQYYNGEERAKGNILERFSAQQFPDLHSELNLSSLELGDSALYFCASSVEGPRGNIQYFGAGTRLSVL.

Of note for this clonotype: One end of the junction varies from germline; a read error may be responsible. The rearrangement uses TRBV7-9 and TRBJ2-7; TRBD2 is a possible D gene (6 bases). Germline loops: CDR1 SEHNR, CDR2 FQNEAQ (reference sequence). The CDR3 has 12 amino acids. As DNA, the CDR3 is TGTGCCAGCAGCCGGGGGATCGGGGAGCTGTACTTC. It translates to CASSRGIGELYF.

This clonotype occurred many times. The chain is built from TRBV5-6 and TRBJ2-1; D might be TRBD2 (5 bases). The CDR3 loop spans 15 amino acids. Per germline, CDR1 SGHDT and CDR2 YYEEEE. V was cut by 4 bases and J by 4 bases, with 15 bases left in between. CDR3 loop: CASSPVPGDYNEQFF. CDR3 DNA sequence: TGTGCCAGCAGCCCTGTACCCGGGGATTACAATGAGCAGTTCTTC.

This clonotype was observed at least ten times. V is TRBV20-1 and J is TRBJ1-2; no reliable D call. This CDR3 is built from 12 residues. V lost 2 bases to trimming and J lost 4 bases, with 8 bases between them. Germline CDR1 is DFQATT and CDR2 is SNEGSKA (reference sequence). The CDR3 protein is CSARLDGYGYTF. CDR3 bases: TGCAGTGCTAGACTTGACGGCTATGGCTACACCTTC.

The chain combines TRBV10-3 with TRBJ1-4; tentative D call: TRBD1 (5 bases). Germline assignment: CDR1 ENHRY and CDR2 SYGVKD. The CDR3 consists of 16 residues. V shed 3 bases and J shed 3 bases, with 14 bases lying between them. The CDR3 here is CAISDSGTGSNEKLFF. CDR3 sequence (DNA): TGTGCCATCAGTGATTCGGGGACGGGGTCTAATGAAAAACTGTTTTTT.

This clonotype has at least ten counts. The chain joins TRBV6-5 to TRBJ1-2; the D is unclear. Germline assignment: CDR1 MNHEY and CDR2 SVGAGI. V lost 8 bases and J lost 4, with 17 bases in between. The CDR3 sequence is 14 residues long. CDR3 amino acids: CASRNKGLSYGYTF. Here the CDR3 DNA reads TGTGCCAGCCGAAATAAAGGATTGAGCTATGGCTACACCTTC.

In regard to this clonotype: This sequence may be a read error, since a much larger clone differs from it by one base. V is TRBV12-5 and J is TRBJ1-2; 7 bases map to TRBD1. Germline V gene lookup returns CDR1 LGHNT and CDR2 FRNRAP. CDR3 size: 15 residues. Here the CDR3 DNA reads TGTGCTGGTGGTTCGCCGCGACAGGGTTTGTATGGCTACACCTTC. It encodes CAGGSPRQGLYGYTF.

Many counts were recorded for this clonotype. This chain joins TRBV20-1 and TRBJ1-6, with TRBD1 matching 7 bases. The length of the CDR3 is 14 residues. CDR1 and CDR2 (germline): DFQATT, SNEGSKA (reference sequence). J lost 10 bases, V lost 0 bases, and 6 bases had no gene match. DNA for the CDR3: TGCAGTGCTAGAGATCAACAGGGGTACTCACCCCTCCACTTT. Its translation: CSARDQQGYSPLHF.

The V gene is TRBV20-1, the J gene TRBJ1-1; 7 nucleotides align to TRBD1. The V gene's germline CDR1 is DFQATT and CDR2 SNEGSKA (reference sequence). The CDR3 has 14 amino acids. V was clipped by 4 bases and J by 1 base; unmatched bases: 6. The CDR3, as DNA: TGCAGTGCTAAGAGGACAGGAGGGAACACTGAAGCTTTCTTT. Translated: CSAKRTGGNTEAFF.

This chain links TRBV24-1 with TRBJ2-3, with D tentatively TRBD1 or TRBD2 (6 bases each). Trimming left V 5 bases short and J 4 bases short, with 15 bases between. Germline V gene data show CDR1 as KGHDR and CDR2 as SFDVKD. The CDR3 consists of 15 residues. CDR3: CATSAGGHRSDTQYF. In nucleotides, the CDR3 is TGTGCCACCAGTGCCGGGGGACATCGTTCAGATACGCAGTATTTT.

With respect to this clonotype: It may be a read error: a sequence one base away is much more abundant. The genes are TRBV7-9 and TRBJ2-6, with TRBD1 as a possible D gene (5 bases). Trimming shortened V by 3 bases and J by 6 bases, and 24 bases separated the two germline ends. The CDR3 length is 19 residues. Looked up from germline, CDR1 is SEHNR and CDR2 is FQNEAQ (reference sequence). CDR3 bases: TGTGCCAGCAGCTTGGAGATGGGGCGGTATCAAGAAGAGGCCAACGTCCTGACTTTC. As protein: CASSLEMGRYQEEANVLTF.

This clonotype has just a few counts. V and J are TRBV11-3 and TRBJ1-4; TRBD1 is a possible D gene (5 bases). CDR1 and CDR2 from the germline V gene are SGHNT and YENEEA. This CDR3 has 12 residues. Trimming pared 1 base from V and 10 bases from J, leaving 7 bases between. In nucleotides, the CDR3 is TGTGCCAGCAGCTTAGCGAGGGGAAAACTGTTTTTT. This codes for CASSLARGKLFF. The whole variable domain, remainder taken from reference TRBV11-3 and TRBJ1-4, is EAGVVQSPRYKIIEKKQPVAFWCNPISGHNTLYWYLQNLGQGPELLIRYENEEAVDDSQLPKDRFSAERLKGVDSTLKIQPAELGDSAVYLCASSLARGKLFFGSGTQLSVL.

This clonotype has at least ten counts. The V and J genes are TRBV9 and TRBJ2-1, with D perhaps TRBD1 (5 bases). The CDR3 is made up of 14 amino acids. V gave up 5 bases and J gave up 7 bases, with 16 bases separating them. Germline values: CDR1 SGDLS, CDR2 YYNGEE. DNA for the CDR3: TGTGCCAGCAGTCTCTCAGGGCTAGTGAATGAGCAGTTCTTC. This translates into CASSLSGLVNEQFF.

V is TRBV10-3 and J is TRBJ1-2; 10 bases agree with TRBD1. Per the germline V gene, CDR1 is ENHRY and CDR2 is SYGVKD. CDR3 length: 17 amino acids. V lost 10 bases, J lost 9 bases, and 23 bases stayed unmatched. CDR3 in DNA: TGTGCCAGCAGCTCCGAGACAGGGGGCCGGGAGTGGCCGAGCTACACCTTC. It codes for CASSSETGGREWPSYTF.

The rearrangement uses TRBV6-2 or TRBV6-3 and TRBJ2-5; D might be TRBD1 (6 bases). V lost 5 bases and J lost 2, with 18 bases in between. The CDR3 consists of 16 residues. Germline-derived CDR1 and CDR2 are MNHEY and SVGEGT. CDR3 DNA: TGTGCCAGCAGTGAAGGGGTGGACAGCGTTCAAGAGACCCAGTACTTC. It translates to CASSEGVDSVQETQYF.

This clonotype was picked up many times. The chain is built from TRBV19 and TRBJ2-7; TRBD1 aligns across 7 bases. Trimming cost V 2 bases and J 1 base; bases outside gene matches: 5. From germline, CDR1 is LNHDA and CDR2 SQIVND (reference sequence). This CDR3 comprises 15 residues. This chain's CDR3 is CASSIMAGGSYEQYF. The CDR3 DNA reads TGTGCCAGTAGTATAATGGCAGGGGGATCCTACGAGCAGTACTTC.

The rearrangement links TRBV20-1 to TRBJ1-2, with a weak D call TRBD1 (6 bases). Germline lookup yields CDR1 DFQATT and CDR2 SNEGSKA (reference sequence). The length of the CDR3 is 17 residues. V lost 5 bases, J lost 3 bases, and 25 bases lay in between. The CDR3 DNA follows: TGCAGTGCTGCCCCCATCTTAACAGGGACCCAGGACTATGGCTACACCTTC. Protein sequence: CSAAPILTGTQDYGYTF.

The rearrangement joins TRBV29-1 to TRBJ1-2, with 10 bases fitting TRBD1. The CDR3 runs 14 residues. The junction had 7 bases not matched to a gene; V was cut back by 6 bases and J by 3 bases. Germline V lookup: CDR1 SQVTM, CDR2 ANQGSEA. For the CDR3, the DNA is TGCAGCGTGGAAAGACAGGGGGCTTACTATGGCTACACCTTC. It yields the protein CSVERQGAYYGYTF.

The chain links TRBV6-5 to TRBJ1-1, with D possibly TRBD1 on 5 matching bases. The germline V gene encodes CDR1 MNHEY and CDR2 SVGAGI. CDR3 length equals 18 residues. The ends were cut back, 6 bases at V and 3 bases at J, with 26 bases in the middle. The CDR3 DNA reads as TGTGCCAGCAGCCGGACAAGGCCGAACCAACAACGCGACACTGAAGCTTTCTTT. It codes for CASSRTRPNQQRDTEAFF.

This clonotype was counted many times. This chain uses TRBV20-1 with TRBJ2-5; D might be TRBD2 (5 bases). V lost 6 bases, J lost 5 bases, and 13 bases lay in between. The V gene's germline CDR1 is DFQATT and CDR2 SNEGSKA (reference sequence). The CDR3 extends over 12 amino acids. The CDR3 spells CSAPGREETQYF. The CDR3 DNA follows: TGCAGTGCCCCGGGAAGGGAGGAGACCCAGTACTTC.

This clonotype was found many times. The chain is built from TRBV20-1 and TRBJ1-1, with D uncertain. The CDR3 contains 15 residues. The V end lost 2 bases, the J end lost 1 base, and 14 bases lay between the germline ends. Germline-derived CDR1 and CDR2 are DFQATT and SNEGSKA (reference sequence). DNA of the CDR3: TGCAGTGCTAGACTAATGCGGCAAGGGAACACTGAAGCTTTCTTT. Its translation is CSARLMRQGNTEAFF.

This chain connects TRBV7-9 to TRBJ2-5; TRBD1 is a possible D gene (5 bases). The CDR3 contains 13 residues. Germline lookup yields CDR1 SEHNR and CDR2 FQNEAQ (reference sequence). V was trimmed by 3 bases and J by 3 bases, leaving 8 bases between them. In DNA form, the CDR3 reads TGTGCCAGCAGCTTTCCAGGGAAAGAGACCCAGTACTTC. It is translated as CASSFPGKETQYF.